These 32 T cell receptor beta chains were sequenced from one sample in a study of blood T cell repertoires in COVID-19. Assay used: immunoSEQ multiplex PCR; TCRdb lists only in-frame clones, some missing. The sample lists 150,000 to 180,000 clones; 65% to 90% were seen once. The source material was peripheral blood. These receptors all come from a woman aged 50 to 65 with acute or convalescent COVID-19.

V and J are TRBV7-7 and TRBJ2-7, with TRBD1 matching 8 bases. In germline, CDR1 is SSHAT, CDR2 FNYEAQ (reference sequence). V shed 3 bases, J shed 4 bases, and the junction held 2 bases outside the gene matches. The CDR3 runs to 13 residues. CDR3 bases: TGTGCCAGCAGCTTTGACAGGGGATACGAGCAGTACTTC. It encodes CASSFDRGYEQYF.

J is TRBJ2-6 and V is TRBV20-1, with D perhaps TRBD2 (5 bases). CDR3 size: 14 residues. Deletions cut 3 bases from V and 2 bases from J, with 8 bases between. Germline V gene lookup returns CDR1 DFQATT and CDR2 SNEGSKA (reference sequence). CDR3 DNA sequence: TGCAGTGCTAGTCTCGGGACTGGGGCCAACGTCCTGACTTTC. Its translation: CSASLGTGANVLTF.

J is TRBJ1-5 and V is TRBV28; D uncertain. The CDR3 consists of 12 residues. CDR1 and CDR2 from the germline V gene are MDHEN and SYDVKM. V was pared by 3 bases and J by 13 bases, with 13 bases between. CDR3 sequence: CASSLRRMRQHF. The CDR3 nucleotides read TGTGCCAGCAGTTTGAGAAGGATGAGGCAGCATTTT.

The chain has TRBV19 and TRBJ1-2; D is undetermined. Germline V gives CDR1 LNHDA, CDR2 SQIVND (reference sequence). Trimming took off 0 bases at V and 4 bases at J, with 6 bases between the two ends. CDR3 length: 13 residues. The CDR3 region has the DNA TGTGCCAGTAGTATAGAACCGGTCTATGGCTACACCTTC. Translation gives CASSIEPVYGYTF.

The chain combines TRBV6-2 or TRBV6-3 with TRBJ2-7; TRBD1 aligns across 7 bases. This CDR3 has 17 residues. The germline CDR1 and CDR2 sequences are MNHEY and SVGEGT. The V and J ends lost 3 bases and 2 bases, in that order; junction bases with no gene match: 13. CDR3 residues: CASSYPILRTGTYEQYF. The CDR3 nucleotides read TGTGCCAGCAGTTATCCAATCCTCAGGACAGGCACCTACGAGCAGTACTTC.

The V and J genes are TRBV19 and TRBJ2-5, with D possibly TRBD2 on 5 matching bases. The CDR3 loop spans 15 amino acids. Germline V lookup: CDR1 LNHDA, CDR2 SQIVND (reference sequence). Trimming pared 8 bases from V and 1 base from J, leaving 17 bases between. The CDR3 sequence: CASSRSRGTQETQYF. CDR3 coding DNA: TGTGCCAGTTCCCGATCACGGGGAACCCAAGAGACCCAGTACTTC.

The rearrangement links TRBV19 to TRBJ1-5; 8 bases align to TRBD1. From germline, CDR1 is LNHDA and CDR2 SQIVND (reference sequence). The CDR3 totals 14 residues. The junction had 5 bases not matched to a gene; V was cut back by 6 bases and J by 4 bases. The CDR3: CASSSTGGNQPQHF. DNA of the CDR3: TGTGCCAGTAGCAGTACAGGGGGGAATCAGCCCCAGCATTTT.

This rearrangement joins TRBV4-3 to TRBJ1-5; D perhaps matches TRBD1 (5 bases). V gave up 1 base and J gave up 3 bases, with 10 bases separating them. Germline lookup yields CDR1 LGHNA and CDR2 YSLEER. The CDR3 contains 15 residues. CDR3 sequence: CASSQAKGHNQPQHF. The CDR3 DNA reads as TGCGCCAGCAGCCAAGCTAAGGGGCACAATCAGCCCCAGCATTTT.

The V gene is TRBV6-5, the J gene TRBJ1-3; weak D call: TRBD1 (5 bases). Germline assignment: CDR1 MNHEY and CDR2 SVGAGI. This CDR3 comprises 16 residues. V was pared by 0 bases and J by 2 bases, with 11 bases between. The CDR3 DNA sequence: TGTGCCAGCAGTTACTCGGTCCAGGGCGCTGGAAACACCATATATTTT. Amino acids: CASSYSVQGAGNTIYF.

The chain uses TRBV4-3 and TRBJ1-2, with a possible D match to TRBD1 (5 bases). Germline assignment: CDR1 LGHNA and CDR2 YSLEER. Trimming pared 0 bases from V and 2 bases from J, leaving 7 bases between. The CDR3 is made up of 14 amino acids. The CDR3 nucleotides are TGCGCCAGCAGCCAAGACAGGGCCAACTATGGCTACACCTTC. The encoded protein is CASSQDRANYGYTF.

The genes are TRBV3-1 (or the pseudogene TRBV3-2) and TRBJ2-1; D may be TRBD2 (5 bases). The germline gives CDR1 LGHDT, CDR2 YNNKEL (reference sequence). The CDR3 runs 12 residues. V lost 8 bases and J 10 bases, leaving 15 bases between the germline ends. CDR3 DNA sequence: TGTGCCAGCGGATTCAGAGGGTACGAGCAGTTCTTC. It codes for CASGFRGYEQFF.

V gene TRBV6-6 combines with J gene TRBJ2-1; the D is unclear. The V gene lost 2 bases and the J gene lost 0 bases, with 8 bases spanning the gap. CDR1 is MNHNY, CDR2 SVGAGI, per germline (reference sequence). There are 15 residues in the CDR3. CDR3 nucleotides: TGTGCCAGCAGTTACGTAGTTAGCTCCTACAATGAGCAGTTCTTC. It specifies CASSYVVSSYNEQFF.

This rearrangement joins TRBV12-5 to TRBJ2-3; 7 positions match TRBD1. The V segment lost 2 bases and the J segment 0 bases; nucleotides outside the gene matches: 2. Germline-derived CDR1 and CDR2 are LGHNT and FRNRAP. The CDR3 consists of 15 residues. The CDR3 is CASGLSGQSTDTQYF. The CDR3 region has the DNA TGTGCTAGTGGTTTGTCGGGACAGAGCACAGATACGCAGTATTTT. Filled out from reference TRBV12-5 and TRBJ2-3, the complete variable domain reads DARVTQTPRHKVTEMGQEVTMRCQPILGHNTVFWYRQTMMQGLELLAYFRNRAPLDDSGMPKDRFSAEMPDATLATLKIQPSEPRDSAVYFCASGLSGQSTDTQYFGPGTRLTVL.

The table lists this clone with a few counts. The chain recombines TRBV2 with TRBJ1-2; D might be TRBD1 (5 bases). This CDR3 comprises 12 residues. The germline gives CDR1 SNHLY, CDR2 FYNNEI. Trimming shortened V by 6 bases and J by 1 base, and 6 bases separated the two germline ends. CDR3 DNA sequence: TGTGCCAGCAGAGGGGATAACTATGGCTACACCTTC. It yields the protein CASRGDNYGYTF. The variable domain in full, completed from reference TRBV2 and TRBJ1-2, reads EPEVTQTPSHQVTQMGQEVILRCVPISNHLYFYWYRQILGQKVEFLVSFYNNEISEKSEIFDDQFSVERPDGSNFTLKIRSTKLEDSAMYFCASRGDNYGYTFGSGTRLTVV.

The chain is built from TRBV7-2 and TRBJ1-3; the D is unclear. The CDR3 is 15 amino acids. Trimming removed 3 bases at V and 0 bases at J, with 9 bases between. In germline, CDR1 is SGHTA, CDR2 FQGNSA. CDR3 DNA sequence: TGTGCCAGCAGCTTTGCACCGAGCTCTGGAAACACCATATATTTT. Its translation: CASSFAPSSGNTIYF.

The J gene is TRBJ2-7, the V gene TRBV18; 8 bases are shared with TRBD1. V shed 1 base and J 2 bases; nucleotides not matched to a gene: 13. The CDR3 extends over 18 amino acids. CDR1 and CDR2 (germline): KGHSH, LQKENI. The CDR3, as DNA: TGTGCCAGCTCACCACGGGGGACAGGTCCCTCGAGGGCCTACGAGCAGTACTTC. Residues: CASSPRGTGPSRAYEQYF.

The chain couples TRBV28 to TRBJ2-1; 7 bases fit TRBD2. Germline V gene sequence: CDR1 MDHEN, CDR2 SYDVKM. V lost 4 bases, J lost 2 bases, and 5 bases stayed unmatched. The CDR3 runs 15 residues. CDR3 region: CASSSSSGAYNEQFF. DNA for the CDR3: TGTGCCAGCAGTTCTTCTAGCGGTGCCTACAATGAGCAGTTCTTC.

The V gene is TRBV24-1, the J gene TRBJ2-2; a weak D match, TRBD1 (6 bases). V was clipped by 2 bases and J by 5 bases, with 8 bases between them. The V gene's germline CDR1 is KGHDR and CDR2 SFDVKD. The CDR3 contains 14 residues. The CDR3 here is CATSDWQGTGELFF. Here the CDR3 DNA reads TGTGCCACCAGTGATTGGCAGGGGACCGGGGAGCTGTTTTTT.

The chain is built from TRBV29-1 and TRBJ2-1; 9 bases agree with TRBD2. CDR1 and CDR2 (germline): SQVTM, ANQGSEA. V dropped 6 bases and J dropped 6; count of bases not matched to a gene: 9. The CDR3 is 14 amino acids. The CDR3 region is CSVHGGGAGNEQFF. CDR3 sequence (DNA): TGCAGCGTCCATGGCGGGGGGGCCGGCAATGAGCAGTTCTTC.

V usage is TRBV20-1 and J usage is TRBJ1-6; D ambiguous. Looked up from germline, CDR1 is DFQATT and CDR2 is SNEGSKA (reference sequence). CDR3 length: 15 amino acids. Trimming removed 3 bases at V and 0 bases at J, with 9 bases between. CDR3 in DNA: TGCAGTGCTAGTGACCGAGTCTCCTATAATTCACCCCTCCACTTT. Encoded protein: CSASDRVSYNSPLHF.

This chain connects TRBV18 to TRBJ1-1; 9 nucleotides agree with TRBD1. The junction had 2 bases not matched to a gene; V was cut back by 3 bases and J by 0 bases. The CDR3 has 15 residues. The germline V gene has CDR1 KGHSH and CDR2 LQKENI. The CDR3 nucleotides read TGTGCCAGCTCACCGGACAGGGGTTTGAACACTGAAGCTTTCTTT. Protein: CASSPDRGLNTEAFF.

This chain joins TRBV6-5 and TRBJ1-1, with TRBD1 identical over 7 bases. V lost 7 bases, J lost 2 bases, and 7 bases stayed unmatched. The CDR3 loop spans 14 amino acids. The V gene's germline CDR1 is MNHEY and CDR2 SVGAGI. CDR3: CASIEGQANTEAFF. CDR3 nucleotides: TGTGCCAGCATCGAAGGACAGGCTAACACTGAAGCTTTCTTT.

CDR3 loop: CASRGAGSSYNEQFF. The CDR3, as DNA: TGTGCCAGCAGAGGAGCGGGGAGCTCCTACAATGAGCAGTTCTTC. V usage is TRBV6-5 and J usage is TRBJ2-1, with 7 bases identical to TRBD2. This CDR3 has 15 amino acids. Germline V gives CDR1 MNHEY, CDR2 SVGAGI. After removal of 6 bases from V and 0 bases from J, the junction contained 5 bases not matched to a gene.

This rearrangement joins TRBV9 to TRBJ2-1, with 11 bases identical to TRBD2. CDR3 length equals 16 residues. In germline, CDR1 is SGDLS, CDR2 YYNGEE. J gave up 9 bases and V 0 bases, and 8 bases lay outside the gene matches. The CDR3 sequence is CASSVGGSGRAFEQFF. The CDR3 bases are TGTGCCAGCAGCGTAGGAGGTAGCGGGAGGGCCTTTGAGCAGTTCTTC. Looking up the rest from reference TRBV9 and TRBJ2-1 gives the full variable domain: DSGVTQTPKHLITATGQRVTLRCSPRSGDLSVYWYQQSLDQGLQFLIQYYNGEERAKGNILERFSAQQFPDLHSELNLSSLELGDSALYFCASSVGGSGRAFEQFFGPGTRLTVL.

Here the CDR3 DNA reads TGTGCCAGCTCACCTGAGAATCAGCCCCAGCATTTT. Its translation: CASSPENQPQHF. The chain employs TRBV18 and TRBJ1-5, with D uncertain. Germline CDR1 and CDR2: KGHSH and LQKENI. CDR3 length equals 12 residues. With 3 bases removed from V and 4 bases from J, the gap between germline ends came to 4 bases.

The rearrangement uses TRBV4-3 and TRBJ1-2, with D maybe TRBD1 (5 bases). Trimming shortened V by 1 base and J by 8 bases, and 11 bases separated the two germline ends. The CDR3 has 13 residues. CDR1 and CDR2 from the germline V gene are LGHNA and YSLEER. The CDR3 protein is CASSQAGWGGYTF. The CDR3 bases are TGCGCCAGCAGCCAAGCGGGCTGGGGCGGCTACACCTTC.

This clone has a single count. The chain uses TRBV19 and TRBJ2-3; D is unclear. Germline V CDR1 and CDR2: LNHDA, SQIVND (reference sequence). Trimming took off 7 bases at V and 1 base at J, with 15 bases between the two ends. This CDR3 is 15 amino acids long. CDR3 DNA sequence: TGTGCCAGTACCCCGCCGAGGCGCGGCACAGATACGCAGTATTTT. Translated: CASTPPRRGTDTQYF.

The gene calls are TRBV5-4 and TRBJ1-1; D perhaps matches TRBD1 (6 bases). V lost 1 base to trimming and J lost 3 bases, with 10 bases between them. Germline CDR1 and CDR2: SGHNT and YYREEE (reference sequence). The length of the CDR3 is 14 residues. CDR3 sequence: CASSLTGSDTEAFF. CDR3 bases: TGTGCCAGCAGCTTGACAGGGTCGGACACTGAAGCTTTCTTT. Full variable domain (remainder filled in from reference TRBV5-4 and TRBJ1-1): ETGVTQSPTHLIKTRGQQVTLRCSSQSGHNTVSWYQQALGQGPQFIFQYYREEENGRGNFPPRFSGLQFPNYSSELNVNALELDDSALYLCASSLTGSDTEAFFGQGTRLTVV.

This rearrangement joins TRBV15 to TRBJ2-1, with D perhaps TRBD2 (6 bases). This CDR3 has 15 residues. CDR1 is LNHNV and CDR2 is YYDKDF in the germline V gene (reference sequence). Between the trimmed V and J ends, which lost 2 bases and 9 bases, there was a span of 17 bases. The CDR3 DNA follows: TGTGCCACCAGCAGACCGACCGGACTATTAAGTGAGCAGTTCTTC. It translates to CATSRPTGLLSEQFF.

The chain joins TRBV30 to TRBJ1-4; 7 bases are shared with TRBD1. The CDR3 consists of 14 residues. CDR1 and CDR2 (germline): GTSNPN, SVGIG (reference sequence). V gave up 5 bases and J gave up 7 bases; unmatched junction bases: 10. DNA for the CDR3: TGTGCCTGGGAAAGAGACAGGGCGAGTGAAAAACTGTTTTTT. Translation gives CAWERDRASEKLFF.

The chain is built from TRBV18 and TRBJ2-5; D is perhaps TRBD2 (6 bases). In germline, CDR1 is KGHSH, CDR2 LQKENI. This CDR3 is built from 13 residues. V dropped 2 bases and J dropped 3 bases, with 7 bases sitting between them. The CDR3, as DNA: TGTGCCAGCTCACCAGGGACTGAAGAGACCCAGTACTTC. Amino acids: CASSPGTEETQYF.

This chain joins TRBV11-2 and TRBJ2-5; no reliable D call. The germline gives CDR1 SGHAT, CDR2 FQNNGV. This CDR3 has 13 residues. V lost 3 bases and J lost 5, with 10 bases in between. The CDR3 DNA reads TGTGCCAGCAGCTTTGAGGTGATGGAGACCCAGTACTTC. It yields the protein CASSFEVMETQYF.